This paragraph covers one TCR beta chain sequence. The sample belongs to a study of blood T cell repertoires in COVID-19. Study at large: The origin of the acute and convalescent COVID-19 samples was the United States, Italy and Spain. T cells, B-cell-depleted T cells, or PBMCs supplied cDNA or gDNA.

In the study's own analysis: Nucleated cell counts were estimated from reference gene primer amplification. Measured with immunoSEQ multiplex PCR; TCRdb has only the in-frame clones, and not every one. That table is the source of V, J and clone size, and D and trimming were worked out from the DNA. This table has some 36,000 clones, roughly nine tenths appearing once. The germline CDR1 and CDR2 sequences are SNHLY and FYNNEI. This CDR3 is 15 amino acids long. V gave up 5 bases and J gave up 2 bases; unmatched junction bases: 6. Sequenced: peripheral blood. This chain uses TRBV2 with TRBJ2-7; 10 bases map to TRBD2. This clonotype was sampled from a man aged 60 to 69 with active or convalescent COVID-19. Written as DNA, the CDR3 is TGTGCCAGCAGTACCACTAGCGGGGTGCCCTACGAGCAGTACTTC. Protein: CASSTTSGVPYEQYF.